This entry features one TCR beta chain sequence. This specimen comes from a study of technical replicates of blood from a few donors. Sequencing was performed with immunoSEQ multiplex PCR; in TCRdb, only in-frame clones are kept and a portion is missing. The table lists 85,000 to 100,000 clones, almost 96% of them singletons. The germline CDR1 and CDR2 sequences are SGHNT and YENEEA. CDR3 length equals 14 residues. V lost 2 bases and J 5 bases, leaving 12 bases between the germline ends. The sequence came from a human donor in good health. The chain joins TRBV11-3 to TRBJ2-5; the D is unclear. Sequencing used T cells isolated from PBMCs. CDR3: CASSLRQAGETQYF. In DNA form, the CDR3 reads TGTGCCAGCAGCTTACGGCAGGCTGGGGAGACCCAGTACTTC.